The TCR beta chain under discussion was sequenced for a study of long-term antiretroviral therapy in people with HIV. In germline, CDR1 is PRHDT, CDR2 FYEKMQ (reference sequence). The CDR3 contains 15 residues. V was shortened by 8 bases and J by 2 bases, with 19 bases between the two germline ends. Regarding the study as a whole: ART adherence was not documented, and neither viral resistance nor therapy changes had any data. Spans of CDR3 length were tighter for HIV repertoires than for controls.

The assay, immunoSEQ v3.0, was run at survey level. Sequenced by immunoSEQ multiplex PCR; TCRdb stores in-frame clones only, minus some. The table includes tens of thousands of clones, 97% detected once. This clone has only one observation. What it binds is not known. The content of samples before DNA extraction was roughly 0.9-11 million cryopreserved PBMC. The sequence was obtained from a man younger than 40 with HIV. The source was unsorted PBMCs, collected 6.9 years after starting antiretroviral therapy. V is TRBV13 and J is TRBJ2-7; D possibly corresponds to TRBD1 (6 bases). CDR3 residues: CASQGWAGDTYEQYF. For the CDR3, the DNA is TGTGCCAGCCAAGGCTGGGCAGGGGACACCTACGAGCAGTACTTC.